This T cell receptor beta chain came from a study of T cell therapy after organ transplantation. In the study overall: Blood for the short-term post-therapy sample came 4 to 8 weeks after therapy. General observations from the study: Both transferred clonotypes and endogenous ones absent from products apparently reconstituted. In nonresponders, large pretherapy expansions changed minimally after therapy.

Concerning this clone itself: Antigen specificity is unknown.

Profiled with immunoSEQ multiplex PCR; TCRdb holds only in-frame clones, not every one. The sample holds 20,000 or so clones, around 82% seen once. The time point denotes: 4-8 weeks after completion of therapy. These transplant recipients had drug-resistant or recurrent cytomegalovirus infection. The material sequenced was CD8+ T cells from blood, taken after autologous CMV-specific T cell therapy. The sequence was collected from a human patient who had received a solid organ transplant and had CMV disease. Some T cells may trace back to the graft donor.

The DNA of the CDR3 is TGTGCCAGCAGCTTGAGGGCTGCGGCCGGGGAGCTGTTTTTT. This sequence encodes CASSLRAAAGELFF. The chain couples TRBV5-6 to TRBJ2-2; D unclear. The CDR3 covers 14 residues. Germline V CDR1 and CDR2: SGHDT, YYEEEE. V lost 1 base and J 6 bases, leaving 10 bases between the germline ends.